This TCR beta chain is from a study of T cells in tuberculosis. Sequencing was performed with immunoSEQ multiplex PCR; in TCRdb, only in-frame clones are kept and a portion is missing. The sample lists around 43,000 clones, nearly 97% occurring once. This CDR3 is 14 amino acids long. CDR1 and CDR2 from the germline V gene are MNHEY and SMNVEV (reference sequence). The V end lost 6 bases, the J end lost 6 bases, and 18 bases lay between the germline ends. The origin of this receptor is a donor aged 10-30 years with latent tuberculosis or without tuberculosis infection. The rearrangement links TRBV27 to TRBJ2-7; weak D call: TRBD2 (6 bases). The sequencing sample was made of PBMCs. In nucleotides, the CDR3 is TGTGCCAGCAGGGACGGGGACTCCTTAAGCGAGCAGTACTTC. Amino acid sequence: CASRDGDSLSEQYF.